The clone carrying this TCR beta chain has just a few counts. The antigen is not known. The data were taken from a study of T cell repertoires in cytomegalovirus infection. At the level of the study: TCR beta signatures that were public indicated CMV infection and matching HLA type. Broader study findings: Across the ex vivo response, the dominant clonotypes were HLA-C-restricted CMV-specific TCR beta clonotypes.

In TCRdb, the reads were re-called with MiXCR into one record per CDR3 protein. The sample contains some 230,000 distinct CDR3 sequences, roughly 22% of which appear only once. Trimming removed 2 bases at V and 0 bases at J, with 4 bases between. The CDR3 has 14 residues. CDR1 and CDR2 from the germline V gene are SNHLY and FYNNEI. The rearrangement uses TRBV2 and TRBJ2-2; no definite D call. Sequenced input: CD8+ T cells from PBMCs. The origin of this receptor is a human donor in good health (CMV status not recorded). Some clones in this sample may be carry-over from other donors' samples. CDR3 DNA sequence: TGTGCCAGCAGTGAAATTGCGAACACCGGGGAGCTGTTTTTT. It translates to CASSEIANTGELFF.